This is a list of T cell receptor beta chains from one sample in a study of blood T cell repertoires in COVID-19. Assay used: immunoSEQ multiplex PCR; TCRdb lists only in-frame clones, some missing. The sample records 250,000 or so clones, about four fifths being singletons. Sequencing was performed on peripheral blood. These receptors were taken from a man aged 50 or older with acute or convalescent COVID-19. Each CDR3 is given with its conserved first and last residue. D genes are given only for firm matches. A row's size may be missing; if present it is once, few, many or a size class.

d_call j_call clone_size v_call cdr3_aa cdr3_nt
TRBD1 TRBJ2-2 NA TRBV10-2 CASITGVTGELFF TGCGCCAGCATTACAGGGGTCACCGGGGAGCTGTTTTTT
NA TRBJ1-6 NA TRBV3-1/TRBV3-2 CASSQVSTGTYNSPLHF TGTGCCAGCAGCCAAGTCTCGACAGGAACCTATAATTCACCCCTCCACTTT
NA TRBJ1-4 few TRBV4-1 CASSQGIRGGRATNEKLFF TGCGCCAGCAGCCAGGGTATCAGGGGTGGGAGGGCAACTAATGAAAAACTGTTTTTT
NA TRBJ1-4 once TRBV12-3/TRBV12-4 CASSHNKRLFF TGTGCCAGCAGCCACAATAAAAGACTGTTTTTT
NA TRBJ1-1 NA TRBV15 CATSRAQRNTEAFF TGTGCCACCAGCAGAGCACAGAGGAACACTGAAGCTTTCTTT
TRBD1 TRBJ2-5 NA TRBV28 CASSNPTGAQETQYF TGTGCCAGCAGCAACCCTACAGGGGCCCAAGAGACCCAGTACTTC
NA TRBJ1-4 NA TRBV13 CASSPGTEKEKLFF TGTGCCAGCAGCCCCGGGACTGAAAAAGAAAAACTGTTTTTT
NA TRBJ2-7 NA TRBV3-1/TRBV3-2 CASSRGGYEQYF TGTGCCAGCAGCAGGGGAGGCTACGAGCAGTACTTC
TRBD1 TRBJ1-2 NA TRBV2 CASSSDRGMVYGYTF TGTGCCAGCAGTTCCGACAGGGGGATGGTCTATGGCTACACCTTC
NA TRBJ2-6 NA TRBV6-1 CASSAGTHRSGANVLTF TGTGCCAGCAGTGCCGGGACACATCGCTCTGGGGCCAACGTCCTGACTTTC
NA TRBJ1-6 NA TRBV10-3 CAISVQGNSPLHF TGTGCCATCAGTGTCCAGGGAAATTCACCCCTCCACTTT
NA TRBJ2-1 NA TRBV9 CASSVALGIYNEQFF TGTGCCAGCAGCGTAGCTCTCGGGATATACAATGAGCAGTTCTTC
TRBD2 TRBJ2-7 NA TRBV7-9 CASSFSSGTLYEQYF TGTGCCAGCAGCTTCTCTAGCGGGACCCTCTACGAGCAGTACTTC
TRBD1 TRBJ2-7 NA TRBV10-3 CAISESLRGRTYEQYF TGTGCCATCAGTGAGTCGCTTAGGGGGCGCACCTACGAGCAGTACTTC
TRBD2 TRBJ2-1 NA TRBV6-1 CASSDKRGGYNEQFF TGTGCCAGCAGTGATAAGCGGGGGGGCTACAATGAGCAGTTCTTC
TRBD2 TRBJ2-1 NA TRBV9 CASSVEVGGGPSNEQFF TGTGCCAGCAGCGTAGAGGTTGGCGGGGGTCCCTCGAATGAGCAGTTCTTC
TRBD1 TRBJ2-3 few TRBV29-1 CSVIKGAEDTQYF TGCAGCGTTATTAAGGGGGCCGAAGATACGCAGTATTTT
NA TRBJ2-3 NA TRBV4-1 CASSQDRVGRPDTQYF TGCGCCAGCAGCCAAGATCGGGTTGGTCGGCCAGATACGCAGTATTTT
NA TRBJ2-7 NA TRBV6-6 CASRHGSEVAREQYF TGTGCCAGCAGACACGGGTCCGAAGTAGCTCGGGAGCAGTACTTC
TRBD2 TRBJ2-7 NA TRBV27 CASSLVREVGEQYF TGTGCCAGCAGTCTCGTGCGGGAGGTCGGCGAGCAGTACTTC
NA TRBJ1-1 NA TRBV5-1 CASSMGHLVDTEAFF TGCGCCAGCAGTATGGGGCATCTAGTGGACACTGAAGCTTTCTTT
TRBD1 TRBJ2-2 NA TRBV7-3 CASSRDRDTGELFF TGTGCCAGCAGTCGGGACAGGGATACCGGGGAGCTGTTTTTT
NA TRBJ1-3 NA TRBV19 CASSIDQGRTIYF TGTGCCAGTAGTATAGATCAGGGTCGTACCATATATTTT
TRBD1 TRBJ1-2 NA TRBV7-9 CASSLGGQHYGYTF TGTGCCAGCAGCTTAGGGGGACAGCACTATGGCTACACCTTC
NA TRBJ2-1 NA TRBV3-1/TRBV3-2 CASQQDRGFYNEQFF TGTGCCAGCCAACAAGATCGGGGGTTCTACAATGAGCAGTTCTTC
TRBD1 TRBJ1-1 few TRBV12-3/TRBV12-4 CASRKGTGEAFF TGTGCCAGCAGGAAAGGGACAGGGGAAGCTTTCTTT
TRBD1 TRBJ1-1 NA TRBV5-5 CASSFPGTGNTEAFF TGTGCCAGCAGCTTTCCTGGGACAGGGAACACTGAAGCTTTCTTT
NA TRBJ1-6 NA TRBV2 CATGILSSPLHF TGTGCCACCGGGATCCTCAGTTCACCCCTCCACTTT
NA TRBJ1-2 NA TRBV5-5 CASSRFSGTRSGPNYGYTF TGTGCCAGCAGCCGATTTTCCGGGACACGGTCCGGCCCAAACTATGGCTACACCTTC
NA TRBJ1-6 NA TRBV11-1 CASSLAGQRSNSPLHF TGTGCCAGCAGCTTAGCTGGACAGAGAAGTAATTCACCCCTCCACTTT
NA TRBJ1-1 once TRBV10-2 CASRDRGGNTEAFF TGCGCCAGCAGAGACAGAGGGGGTAACACTGAAGCTTTCTTT
NA TRBJ1-5 NA TRBV24-1 CATSPGGDSNQPQHF TGTGCCACCAGTCCCGGGGGGGATAGCAATCAGCCCCAGCATTTT
NA TRBJ2-3 NA TRBV12-5 CASGLYQNTDTQYF TGTGCTAGTGGTTTGTATCAGAACACAGATACGCAGTATTTT
TRBD2 TRBJ2-1 NA TRBV4-2 CASSPGSWAGGSYNEQFF TGTGCCAGCAGCCCAGGGTCCTGGGCGGGAGGGTCGTACAATGAGCAGTTCTTC
TRBD2 TRBJ2-1 NA TRBV10-2 CASSEQLAGGPFTNEQFF TGCGCCAGCAGTGAGCAACTAGCGGGAGGGCCATTCACCAATGAGCAGTTCTTC
TRBD1 TRBJ1-2 NA TRBV18 CASSPSTGYGYTF TGTGCCAGCTCACCCTCGACAGGGTATGGCTACACCTTC
NA TRBJ1-1 NA TRBV30 CAWSDSPSRAFF TGTGCCTGGAGTGACAGTCCAAGCAGAGCTTTCTTT
TRBD1 TRBJ1-2 NA TRBV27 CASSTPDRRGYTF TGTGCCAGCAGTACTCCGGACAGGCGGGGCTACACCTTC
NA TRBJ1-1 NA TRBV18 CASSHPRQVEAFF TGTGCCAGCTCGCACCCCAGACAGGTTGAAGCTTTCTTT
NA TRBJ2-7 NA TRBV5-6 CASRTSGTYEQYF TGTGCCAGCAGAACCTCCGGGACCTACGAGCAGTACTTC
NA TRBJ2-3 NA TRBV4-1 CASSHGPVLRELTDTQYF TGCGCCAGCAGCCACGGTCCCGTCCTCCGGGAGTTGACAGATACGCAGTATTTT
NA TRBJ1-1 NA TRBV19 CASSLGGGHWFNTEAFF TGTGCCAGTAGTCTGGGGGGGGGCCACTGGTTTAACACTGAAGCTTTCTTT
NA TRBJ1-2 NA TRBV20-1 CSSDAVHTF TGCAGTTCCGATGCGGTCCACACCTTC
TRBD1 TRBJ1-2 NA TRBV14 CASSRTGTGGSLAYGYTF TGTGCCAGCAGCCGTACCGGGACAGGGGGGAGTTTGGCCTATGGCTACACCTTC
TRBD1 TRBJ1-2 NA TRBV2 CASSFTGVYGYTF TGTGCCAGCAGTTTCACAGGGGTCTATGGCTACACCTTC
TRBD1 TRBJ2-7 few TRBV7-9 CASSLGLDRGYEQYF TGTGCCAGCAGCTTAGGCCTTGACAGGGGTTACGAGCAGTACTTC
NA TRBJ2-1 few TRBV29-1 CSAEPPRESEQFF TGCAGCGCTGAGCCCCCGAGAGAGAGTGAGCAGTTCTTC
NA TRBJ1-3 once TRBV13 CASSSRETNGNTIYF TGTGCCAGCAGCTCCCGGGAAACTAATGGAAACACCATATATTTT
TRBD1 TRBJ1-2 NA TRBV5-4 CASSLQGVFGSYTF TGTGCCAGCAGCTTACAGGGGGTATTTGGGAGCTACACCTTC
TRBD1 TRBJ2-6 NA TRBV7-8 CASSLRQGALTSGANVLTF TGTGCCAGCAGCTTAAGACAGGGGGCCCTCACCTCTGGGGCCAACGTCCTGACTTTC
NA TRBJ1-5 NA TRBV27 CASSLLSATQPQHF TGTGCCAGCAGTTTACTAAGTGCTACTCAGCCCCAGCATTTT